This is a list of T cell receptor beta chains from one sample in a study of shared clonotypes between healthy human individuals. Some clones are missing from TCRdb's copy, which holds only in-frame ones; the method was immunoSEQ multiplex PCR. The table includes 2,500,000 or so clones, more than 85% detected once. Sequenced material: naive CD4+ T cells from PBMCs. The receptors shown here come from a man aged 18-30 years in good health. Some clones in this sample may be carry-over from other donors' samples. CDR3s leave out the opening cysteine and the closing phenylalanine or tryptophan.

>TRBJ1-5|TRBV5-4
ASSQVGWGNQPQH
>TRBJ1-1|TRBV14
ASSQQTGPYTEAF
>TRBJ2-1|TRBV28
ASRPAGVVYNEQF
>TRBJ1-1|TRBV6-5
AAGHLVGNTEAF
>TRBJ1-1|TRBV28
ASSFGPGQSEAF
>TRBJ1-5|TRBV19
ASSILALINQPQH
>TRBJ1-1|TRBV5-4
ASSLLGTGGTEAF
>TRBJ1-1|TRBV28
ASSLFGAGKNTEAF
>TRBJ1-2|TRBV18
ASSPMRVTDYGYT
>TRBJ2-5|TRBV5-6
ASSLKSGGSQETQY
>TRBJ2-7|TRBV29-1
SVALTSGRNSLYEQY
>TRBJ2-1|TRBV27
ASSLAGGYEQF
>TRBJ2-1|TRBV11-3
ASSSGTSGMSSYNEQF
>TRBJ1-4|TRBV28
ASSLGLNEKLF
>TRBJ2-7|TRBV30
AARIDSYEQY
>TRBJ2-2|TRBV18
ASSPVRTSGNTGELF
>TRBJ1-2|TRBV10-3
AISESGRAGT
>TRBJ2-6|TRBV7-3
ASSPRGPTASGANVLT
>TRBJ1-1|TRBV5-5
ASSLGRRQVTEAF
>TRBJ2-5|TRBV7-2
ASTRRGGGQETQY
>TRBJ1-1|TRBV10-1
ASSESRAAEAF
>TRBJ2-6|TRBV27
ASSLSGTFLDGANVLT
>TRBJ2-1|TRBV5-1
ASSLFASGSGTTNEQF
>TRBJ2-2|TRBV18
ASSRTVPTGELF
>TRBJ1-3|TRBV30
AWGQGSGNTIY
>TRBJ2-7|TRBV5-1
ASSLRLAGGSFYEQY
>TRBJ2-3|TRBV19
ATRRGGHRTDTQY
>TRBJ2-7|TRBV7-3
ASSLGQGGEQY
>TRBJ2-2|TRBV11-2
ASRHDPGELF
>TRBJ1-4|TRBV30
AATSVGEKLF
>TRBJ2-1|TRBV6-6
ASSQGPQGEQF
>TRBJ1-4|TRBV28
ASYGQSNEKLF
>TRBJ2-7|TRBV30
AWRAAGGPFHEQY
>TRBJ1-1|TRBV9
ASSSPGGSGNTEAF
>TRBJ2-6|TRBV29-1
SVASLTGANVLT
>TRBJ2-7|TRBV5-1
ASWFGPPGDEQY
>TRBJ1-2|TRBV27
ASSLRQGRGYT
>TRBJ1-1|TRBV29-1
SVGGGMNTEAF
>TRBJ1-1|TRBV4-1
ASSQFYRGSQGAEAF
>TRBJ1-4|TRBV29-1
SVDKGTENEKLF
>TRBJ2-1|TRBV2
ASSRLAGVGNEQF
>TRBJ1-6|TRBV7-9
ASSSNNSPLH
>TRBJ2-7|TRBV7-3
ASSLKRGPTYEQY
>TRBJ2-1|TRBV7-3
ASSSGTGAYNEQF
>TRBJ2-7|TRBV28
ASSPGSSYEQY
>TRBJ2-1|TRBV4-2
ASSQDRASGTSGHQFNEQF
>TRBJ1-3|TRBV9
ASSVDREHTIY
>TRBJ2-2|TRBV9
ASSNPGQGARELF
>TRBJ2-1|TRBV5-1
ASDAGRAPYNEQF
>TRBJ1-1|TRBV5-1
ASSLPGQNTEAF
>TRBJ1-3|TRBV30
AWSDGHLGNTIY
>TRBJ2-7|TRBV10-2
ASSGTSGDYEQY
>TRBJ2-1|TRBV7-3
ASSFGGRVFDEQF
>TRBJ1-5|TRBV28
ASTGEGRQPQH
>TRBJ2-6|TRBV10-3
AIRPRDTVASGANVLT
>TRBJ2-7|TRBV15
ATSNGLIYEQY